This passage covers 12 T cell receptor beta chains from one sample sequenced in a study of shared clonotypes between healthy human individuals. The assay was immunoSEQ multiplex PCR, and TCRdb's table has in-frame clones only and misses some. This sample carries under 1,900,000 clones, around 98.5% of them seen once, and the ten largest clones take about 0.34%. Source material: naive CD4+ T cells sorted from blood. Described subset: CD45RA+ positively selected. The receptors derive from a man younger than 45 in good health.

This chain links TRBV7-8 with TRBJ2-7; 8 bases agree with TRBD2. J lost 6 bases, V lost 2 bases, and 12 bases had no gene match. CDR1 is SGHVS, CDR2 FQNEAQ, per germline. The CDR3 covers 16 residues. The chain's CDR3 is CASSLRPGGPLGEQYF. For the CDR3, the DNA is TGTGCCAGCAGCTTAAGACCGGGAGGGCCTCTCGGCGAGCAGTACTTC. Based on the CDR3 plus reference TRBV7-8 and TRBJ2-7, the full variable domain is GAGVSQSPRYKVAKRGQDVALRCDPISGHVSLFWYQQALGQGPEFLTYFQNEAQLDKSGLPSDRFFAERPEGSVSTLKIQRTQQEDSAVYLCASSLRPGGPLGEQYFGPGTRLTVT.

This clone was seen only once. The rearrangement links TRBV5-4 to TRBJ1-4; D unclear. CDR1 SGHNT and CDR2 YYREEE come from the germline V gene (reference sequence). CDR3 length equals 13 residues. Between the trimmed V and J ends, which lost 5 bases and 8 bases, there was a span of 13 bases. The CDR3 coding sequence is TGTGCCAGCAGGCGCCACACGGGCGAAAAACTGTTTTTT. As protein: CASRRHTGEKLFF.

The chain recombines TRBV18 with TRBJ2-7; 7 bases map to TRBD1. The CDR3 sequence is 13 residues long. V gave up 6 bases and J gave up 1 base; unmatched junction bases: 3. Germline V CDR1 and CDR2: KGHSH, LQKENI. CDR3 sequence (DNA): TGTGCCAGCTCTACGACAGGGTCCTACGAGCAGTACTTC. Its translation: CASSTTGSYEQYF.

The chain has TRBV7-2 and TRBJ1-4; TRBD1 aligns across 7 bases. This CDR3 has 16 residues. Germline values: CDR1 SGHTA, CDR2 FQGNSA. Trimming at V came to 5 bases and at J to 3 bases, leaving 9 bases not matched to a gene. The CDR3 reads CASSLRPRGSNEKLFF. CDR3 DNA: TGTGCCAGCAGCCTACGCCCCAGGGGGTCTAATGAAAAACTGTTTTTT.

J is TRBJ2-5 and V is TRBV18; D is ambiguous. The CDR3 is made up of 14 amino acids. Germline V lookup: CDR1 KGHSH, CDR2 LQKENI. V was pared by 1 base and J by 1 base, with 7 bases between. CDR3 amino acids: CASSPLTVQETQYF. DNA for the CDR3: TGTGCCAGCTCACCACTTACAGTCCAAGAGACCCAGTACTTC.

The chain links TRBV7-2 to TRBJ2-3; a possible D gene is TRBD1 (5 bases). Germline CDR1 and CDR2: SGHTA and FQGNSA. CDR3 length: 16 amino acids. The ends were cut back, 5 bases at V and 5 bases at J, with 20 bases in the middle. CDR3 coding DNA: TGTGCCAGCAGCCTCCCGTGGGGCCGAAGGGGAGATACGCAGTATTTT. It translates to CASSLPWGRRGDTQYF.

The rearrangement uses TRBV5-4 and TRBJ2-2; either TRBD1 or TRBD2 may supply D (5 bases each). This CDR3 has 13 residues. Per germline, CDR1 SGHNT and CDR2 YYREEE (reference sequence). V dropped 4 bases and J dropped 5 bases, with 9 bases sitting between them. As DNA, the CDR3 is TGTGCCAGCAGCCGAGGGGAAACCGGGGAGCTGTTTTTT. Its protein product is CASSRGETGELFF.

The genes are TRBV10-3 and TRBJ2-1, with 11 positions matching TRBD2. The CDR3 consists of 14 residues. Germline lookup yields CDR1 ENHRY and CDR2 SYGVKD. Germline trimming cut 10 bases from V and 4 bases from J; bases unmatched to any gene: 6. The CDR3 reads CATAGTSGYNEQFF. The CDR3 DNA reads TGTGCCACCGCTGGGACTAGCGGTTACAATGAGCAGTTCTTC.

The chain links TRBV7-9 to TRBJ1-1; D remains unclear. The germline V gene has CDR1 SEHNR and CDR2 FQNEAQ (reference sequence). V was clipped by 4 bases and J by 4 bases, with 13 bases between them. The CDR3 runs to 14 residues. The CDR3 region is CASSSHTVGTEAFF. The CDR3 region has the DNA TGTGCCAGCAGCTCCCACACAGTCGGCACTGAAGCTTTCTTT.

The CDR3 spells CASSLTGDGYTF. CDR3 DNA sequence: TGTGCCAGCTCATTGACAGGAGATGGCTACACCTTC. The V call is TRBV18, the J call TRBJ1-2; possibly TRBD1 for D (6 bases). From germline, CDR1 is KGHSH and CDR2 LQKENI. The CDR3 has 12 residues. Between the trimmed V and J ends, which lost 5 bases and 6 bases, there was a span of 10 bases. Looking up the rest from reference TRBV18 and TRBJ1-2 gives the full variable domain: NAGVMQNPRHLVRRRGQEARLRCSPMKGHSHVYWYRQLPEEGLKFMVYLQKENIIDESGMPKERFSAEFPKEGPSILRIQQVVRGDSAAYFCASSLTGDGYTFGSGTRLTVV.

This clone appeared once. The CDR3 loop reads CASSRTSGAPTQYF. DNA for the CDR3: TGTGCCAGCAGCCGGACTAGCGGGGCCCCGACCCAGTACTTC. The chain employs TRBV7-9 and TRBJ2-5; 12 nucleotides line up with TRBD2. Germline loops: CDR1 SEHNR, CDR2 FQNEAQ (reference sequence). V shed 5 bases and J 7 bases; nucleotides not matched to a gene: 5. CDR3 length equals 14 residues.

The chain employs TRBV7-6 and TRBJ2-2; 7 bases agree with TRBD2. The germline CDR1 and CDR2 sequences are SGHVS and FNYEAQ. The CDR3 covers 15 residues. Trimming at V came to 0 bases and at J to 7 bases, leaving 5 bases not matched to a gene. The CDR3 DNA follows: TGTGCCAGCAGCTTAGCGGGAGGGCCTGTCGGGGAGCTGTTTTTT. This gives the protein CASSLAGGPVGELFF.